These 17 T cell receptor beta chains share one sample of origin, sequenced in a study of T cell responses to AZD1222 COVID-19 vaccine. The repertoire was sequenced with immunoSEQ multiplex PCR; TCRdb's copy has only in-frame clones and lacks some. The sample includes over 95,000 clones, 84% of them seen just once. The source material was peripheral blood, sampled 28 days after the second AZD1222 dose. The receptors originated from an adult who received the AZD1222 COVID-19 vaccine.

This clone appeared once. The chain uses TRBV6-5 and TRBJ2-5; D is possibly TRBD1 or TRBD2 (6 bases each). The germline CDR1 and CDR2 sequences are MNHEY and SVGAGI. The V end lost 7 bases, the J end lost 5 bases, and 20 bases lay between the germline ends. The CDR3 has 15 amino acids. CDR3 amino acids: CASTLRGLPGETQYF. CDR3 nucleotides: TGTGCCAGCACCCTACGGGGGCTACCTGGGGAGACCCAGTACTTC.

The genes are TRBV11-3 and TRBJ1-1, with a possible D match to TRBD1 (5 bases). The CDR3 consists of 15 residues. The germline V gene encodes CDR1 SGHNT and CDR2 YENEEA. V was shortened by 5 bases and J by 7 bases, with 20 bases between the two germline ends. Written as DNA, the CDR3 is TGTGCCAGCAGCCCCTACCCGACACGGGGGATTGAAGCTTTCTTT. Encoded protein: CASSPYPTRGIEAFF.

The chain employs TRBV14 and TRBJ2-7; 11 bases are a match to TRBD2. The germline CDR1 and CDR2 sequences are SGHDN and FVKESK. The CDR3 totals 14 residues. Trimming took 7 bases from V and 2 from J; bases not matched to a gene: 4. The CDR3 protein is CASNIAGGPYEQYF. The CDR3 bases are TGTGCCAGCAACATAGCGGGAGGGCCCTACGAGCAGTACTTC.

The chain uses TRBV27 and TRBJ2-1; 8 bases fit TRBD2. The CDR3 is 16 amino acids. The V and J ends lost 5 bases and 4 bases, in that order; junction bases with no gene match: 10. CDR1 and CDR2 from the germline V gene are MNHEY and SMNVEV (reference sequence). CDR3 DNA: TGTGCCAGCAGTGTTTCTGGTAGCGGGACATACAATGAGCAGTTCTTC. Translated: CASSVSGSGTYNEQFF.

The chain combines TRBV18 with TRBJ1-2; D perhaps matches TRBD1 (5 bases). This CDR3 spans 15 amino acids. CDR1 KGHSH and CDR2 LQKENI come from the germline V gene. V was pared by 2 bases and J by 5 bases, with 15 bases between. In DNA, the CDR3 is TGTGCCAGCTCACCAGGGACGGACCACTGGTATGGCTACACCTTC. Translation: CASSPGTDHWYGYTF.

V is TRBV4-1 and J is TRBJ1-2; 8 bases line up with TRBD1. CDR1 is MGHRA and CDR2 is YSYEKL in the germline V gene. The CDR3 sequence is 18 residues long. The J segment lost 0 bases and the V segment lost 1 base, leaving 10 bases of the junction unmatched. This CDR3 is CASSQGFRTGRSNYGYTF. In nucleotides, the CDR3 is TGCGCCAGCAGCCAAGGATTCAGGACAGGGAGGTCTAACTATGGCTACACCTTC.

Of note for this clone: Germline and junction disagree at one end, which may indicate a read error. The chain combines TRBV2 with TRBJ1-1; tentative D call: TRBD1 (5 bases). Germline lookup yields CDR1 SNHLY and CDR2 FYNNEI. CDR3 length: 13 residues. The CDR3 sequence: CASSGFLGTAGMF. CDR3 DNA: TGTGCCAGCAGCGGGTTCCTAGGGACGGCCGGAATGTTT.

The V and J genes are TRBV24-1 and TRBJ2-1; TRBD1 agrees at 11 bases. Germline V gene data show CDR1 as KGHDR and CDR2 as SFDVKD. The CDR3 length is 14 residues. V was clipped by 5 bases and J by 7 bases; unmatched bases: 3. The CDR3 reads CATSVRDRGNEQFF. The CDR3 DNA follows: TGTGCCACCAGTGTCCGGGACAGGGGGAATGAGCAGTTCTTC.

The CDR3: CASNPGDQPQHF. The DNA for the CDR3 is TGTGCCAGCAACCCAGGAGATCAGCCCCAGCATTTT. The chain recombines TRBV5-5 with TRBJ1-5; D unresolved. V was shortened by 6 bases and J by 5 bases, with 9 bases between the two germline ends. The CDR3 is 12 amino acids. Germline loops: CDR1 SGHKS, CDR2 YYEKEE (reference sequence).

The rearrangement links TRBV19 to TRBJ1-5; TRBD1 aligns across 9 bases. The germline gives CDR1 LNHDA, CDR2 SQIVND (reference sequence). CDR3 length: 13 residues. Germline trimming cut 10 bases from V and 2 bases from J; bases unmatched to any gene: 3. CDR3 amino acids: CAIGDRGNQPQHF. The DNA of the CDR3 is TGTGCCATCGGGGACAGGGGCAATCAGCCCCAGCATTTT.

This clone was found a few times. V is TRBV27 and J is TRBJ1-2; 7 bases are shared with TRBD1. The V and J ends lost 7 bases and 8 bases, in that order; junction bases with no gene match: 10. Germline V lookup: CDR1 MNHEY, CDR2 SMNVEV (reference sequence). This CDR3 comprises 13 residues. The CDR3 bases are TGTGCCAGCAAGGGACGGGAAGGGGGCGGCTACACCTTC. It encodes CASKGREGGGYTF.

The gene calls are TRBV6-6 and TRBJ1-4; D is perhaps TRBD1 (5 bases). V lost 7 bases and J 0 bases, leaving 12 bases between the germline ends. CDR1 is MNHNY and CDR2 is SVGAGI in the germline V gene (reference sequence). This CDR3 region has 15 residues. CDR3 sequence reads: CASILGQATNEKLFF. DNA for the CDR3: TGTGCCAGCATTCTCGGACAAGCAACTAATGAAAAACTGTTTTTT.

The chain recombines TRBV27 with TRBJ2-5, with D possibly matching TRBD1 (8 bases). V was shortened by 5 bases and J by 4 bases, with 35 bases between the two germline ends. The CDR3 runs to 21 residues. Looked up from germline, CDR1 is MNHEY and CDR2 is SMNVEV (reference sequence). CDR3: CASSPSPSLIRQGRDSETQYF. In DNA form, the CDR3 reads TGTGCCAGCAGTCCGTCACCTTCACTAATTCGACAGGGGAGGGATTCAGAGACCCAGTACTTC.

The chain employs TRBV18 and TRBJ1-5; tentatively, D is TRBD1 (5 bases). The V gene's germline CDR1 is KGHSH and CDR2 LQKENI. The CDR3 runs 16 residues. Trimming removed 0 bases at V and 3 bases at J, with 12 bases between. The CDR3 bases are TGTGCCAGCTCACCACCGTATCAGGGAAACAATCAGCCCCAGCATTTT. Its protein product is CASSPPYQGNNQPQHF.

V and J are TRBV24-1 and TRBJ2-3, with 7 bases fitting TRBD2. CDR1 and CDR2 from the germline V gene are KGHDR and SFDVKD. Trimming at V came to 1 base and at J to 5 bases, leaving 2 bases not matched to a gene. The CDR3 loop spans 14 amino acids. CDR3: CATSDLAGLDTQYF. CDR3 nucleotides: TGTGCCACCAGTGATTTAGCGGGGCTAGATACGCAGTATTTT.

This clone turned up a few times. This chain links TRBV7-2 with TRBJ2-7; 8 positions agree with TRBD2. This CDR3 comprises 15 residues. J gave up 2 bases and V 5 bases, and 8 bases lay outside the gene matches. The germline CDR1 and CDR2 sequences are SGHTA and FQGNSA. Here the CDR3 reads CASSPSGGIPYEQYF. DNA of the CDR3: TGTGCCAGCAGCCCCAGCGGGGGCATCCCCTACGAGCAGTACTTC.

The rearrangement uses TRBV6-5 and TRBJ2-1; 12 nucleotides match TRBD2. The CDR3 covers 16 residues. Trimming cost V 2 bases and J 10 bases; bases outside gene matches: 9. Looked up from germline, CDR1 is MNHEY and CDR2 is SVGAGI. CDR3 bases: TGTGCCAGCAGTTACACCGGACTAGCGGGGTCGCGGGAGCAGTTCTTC. It is translated as CASSYTGLAGSREQFF.